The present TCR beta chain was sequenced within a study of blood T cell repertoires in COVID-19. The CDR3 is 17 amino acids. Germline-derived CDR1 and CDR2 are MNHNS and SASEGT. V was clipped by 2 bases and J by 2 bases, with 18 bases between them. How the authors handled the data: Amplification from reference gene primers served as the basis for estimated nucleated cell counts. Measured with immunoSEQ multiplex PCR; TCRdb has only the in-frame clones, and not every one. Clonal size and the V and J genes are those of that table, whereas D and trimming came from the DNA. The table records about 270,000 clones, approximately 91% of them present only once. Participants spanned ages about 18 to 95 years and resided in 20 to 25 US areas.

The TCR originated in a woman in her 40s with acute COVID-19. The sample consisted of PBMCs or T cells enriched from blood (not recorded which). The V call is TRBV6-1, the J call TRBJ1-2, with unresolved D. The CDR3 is CASSETELWIRNYGYTF. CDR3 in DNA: TGTGCCAGCAGTGAAACCGAACTATGGATCAGAAACTATGGCTACACCTTC.